Below are 29 T cell receptor beta chains sequenced from a single sample in a study of STAT5B mutations in CD4+ large granular lymphocyte leukemia. The table came from immunoSEQ multiplex PCR; TCRdb's copy has only in-frame clones and leaves some out. This sample carries 30,000 or so clones, 65% to 85% of them seen once, and the ten largest clones take 2.1%. The sample consisted of CD4+ T cells from blood buffy coats. The receptors stem from a human donor in good health.

This CDR3 is CASHKGRDRQNTEAFF. The CDR3 nucleotides read TGCGCCAGCCATAAGGGGCGGGACAGACAGAACACTGAAGCTTTCTTT. The chain joins TRBV5-1 to TRBJ1-1; 7 nucleotides agree with TRBD1. Germline loops: CDR1 SGHRS, CDR2 YFSETQ. J gave up 1 base and V 7 bases, and 13 bases lay outside the gene matches. This CDR3 region has 16 residues.

This clone was seen more than once but under ten times. V gene TRBV5-1 combines with J gene TRBJ1-2, with D possibly TRBD1 on 6 matching bases. In germline, CDR1 is SGHRS, CDR2 YFSETQ. The CDR3 is made up of 15 amino acids. With 5 bases removed from V and 2 bases from J, the gap between germline ends came to 16 bases. Here the CDR3 DNA reads TGCGCCAGCAGTCGCGGACAGTCCCAAAACTATGGCTACACCTTC. Translating it yields CASSRGQSQNYGYTF.

This sequence joins TRBV29-1 and TRBJ1-1, with D unresolved. Trimming pared 4 bases from V and 6 bases from J, leaving 18 bases between. CDR1 SQVTM and CDR2 ANQGSEA come from the germline V gene. The CDR3 contains 14 residues. The CDR3 DNA sequence: TGCAGCGTTGTTCTGGGAACTCGGTCCTCTGAAGCTTTCTTT. This translates into CSVVLGTRSSEAFF.

The chain employs TRBV6-5 and TRBJ2-1; no definite D call. Trimming removed 7 bases at V and 9 bases at J, with 10 bases between. The CDR3 is 11 amino acids. Germline CDR1 and CDR2: MNHEY and SVGAGI. CDR3 amino acids: CASTKLGEQFF. CDR3 nucleotide sequence: TGTGCCAGCACGAAGCTCGGTGAGCAGTTCTTC.

This chain's CDR3 is CASSLVQGVSGETQYF. The CDR3, as DNA: TGTGCCAGCAGCCTGGTACAGGGCGTTTCTGGGGAGACCCAGTACTTC. The rearrangement joins TRBV11-2 to TRBJ2-5; D possibly corresponds to TRBD1 (6 bases). The V gene lost 5 bases and the J gene lost 5 bases, with 21 bases spanning the gap. The CDR3 length is 16 residues. CDR1 SGHAT and CDR2 FQNNGV come from the germline V gene.

The genes are TRBV14 and TRBJ2-2; D gene ambiguous. The CDR3 has 13 amino acids. Germline V gene sequence: CDR1 SGHDN, CDR2 FVKESK. V was pared by 4 bases and J by 7 bases, with 10 bases between. CDR3 nucleotides: TGTGCCAGCAGCCCCACGTTGAGCGGGGAGCTGTTTTTT. The encoded protein is CASSPTLSGELFF. Combining the CDR3 with reference TRBV14 and TRBJ2-2 gives the whole variable domain EAGVTQFPSHSVIEKGQTVTLRCDPISGHDNLYWYRRVMGKEIKFLLHFVKESKQDESGMPNNRFLAERTGGTYSTLKVQPAELEDSGVYFCASSPTLSGELFFGEGSRLTVL.

Comments on this clone: The same CDR3 arises from other DNA sequences in this sample as well. This chain uses TRBV5-8 with TRBJ2-5; D might be TRBD2 (5 bases). The V and J ends lost 4 bases and 2 bases respectively, with 12 bases between them. CDR1 is SGHTS, CDR2 YDEGEE, per germline. The CDR3 runs to 14 residues. CDR3 nucleotide sequence: TGTGCCAGCAGCCACCGGACTCGGCAAGAGACCCAGTACTTC. Its protein is CASSHRTRQETQYF.

The V gene is TRBV5-1, the J gene TRBJ2-1, with D tentatively TRBD1 or TRBD2 (5 bases each). Germline CDR1 and CDR2: SGHRS and YFSETQ. The CDR3 has 14 amino acids. V was trimmed by 4 bases and J by 9 bases, leaving 17 bases between them. The DNA for the CDR3 is TGCGCCAGCAGCCCCGGGACGCCCGGGACTGAGCAGTTCTTC. It translates to CASSPGTPGTEQFF. The full variable domain, in which reference TRBV5-1 and TRBJ2-1 provide the parts outside the CDR3, is KAGVTQTPRYLIKTRGQQVTLSCSPISGHRSVSWYQQTPGQGLQFLFEYFSETQRNKGNFPGRFSGRQFSNSRSEMNVSTLELGDSALYLCASSPGTPGTEQFFGPGTRLTVL.

The J gene is TRBJ2-1, the V gene TRBV14, with TRBD2 identical over 7 bases. Trimming removed 3 bases from V and 6 bases from J; junction bases left unmatched: 5. This CDR3 spans 14 amino acids. Germline CDR1 and CDR2: SGHDN and FVKESK. The CDR3 bases are TGTGCCAGCAGCCACCAGGGAGGGCTCAATGAGCAGTTCTTC. Protein: CASSHQGGLNEQFF. The variable domain in full, with the rest retrieved from reference TRBV14 and TRBJ2-1, is EAGVTQFPSHSVIEKGQTVTLRCDPISGHDNLYWYRRVMGKEIKFLLHFVKESKQDESGMPNNRFLAERTGGTYSTLKVQPAELEDSGVYFCASSHQGGLNEQFFGPGTRLTVL.

This sequence joins TRBV2 and TRBJ1-6; weak D call: TRBD1 (6 bases). CDR3 length equals 13 residues. The germline V gene has CDR1 SNHLY and CDR2 FYNNEI. V was trimmed by 6 bases and J by 7 bases, leaving 10 bases between them. CDR3 sequence: CASSAGVNSPLHF. The CDR3 bases are TGTGCCAGCAGCGCAGGGGTAAATTCACCCCTCCACTTT.

This CDR3 reads CASSQEQQGYTEAFF. The CDR3, as DNA: TGTGCCAGCAGCCAAGAACAACAGGGGTACACTGAAGCTTTCTTT. The V call is TRBV14, the J call TRBJ1-1, with TRBD1 identical over 7 bases. V gave up 0 bases and J gave up 3 bases; unmatched junction bases: 4. This CDR3 has 15 amino acids. Germline CDR1 is SGHDN and CDR2 is FVKESK. Together with reference TRBV14 and TRBJ1-1, the CDR3 gives the full variable domain: EAGVTQFPSHSVIEKGQTVTLRCDPISGHDNLYWYRRVMGKEIKFLLHFVKESKQDESGMPNNRFLAERTGGTYSTLKVQPAELEDSGVYFCASSQEQQGYTEAFFGQGTRLTVV.

This clone came up a few times. V gene TRBV19 combines with J gene TRBJ1-3, with 8 bases that match TRBD1. CDR1 is LNHDA and CDR2 is SQIVND in the germline V gene (reference sequence). With V trimmed by 7 bases and J by 6 bases, 11 bases remained unmatched. There are 15 residues in the CDR3. The CDR3 nucleotides are TGTGCCAGTAATCCCCTCGCAGGGGGCGAAAACACCATATATTTT. Translation gives CASNPLAGGENTIYF. Full variable domain (rest looked up from reference TRBV19 and TRBJ1-3): DGGITQSPKYLFRKEGQNVTLSCEQNLNHDAMYWYRQDPGQGLRLIYYSQIVNDFQKGDIAEGYSVSREKKESFPLTVTSAQKNPTAFYLCASNPLAGGENTIYFGEGSWLTVV.

The V call is TRBV2, the J call TRBJ1-1; TRBD1 agrees at 8 bases. The CDR3 is 15 amino acids. With 6 bases clipped from V and 0 bases from J, the junction kept 6 bases outside the gene matches. Germline lookup yields CDR1 SNHLY and CDR2 FYNNEI. The CDR3 region is CASSQDRAMNTEAFF. The CDR3 DNA reads as TGTGCCAGCAGCCAGGACAGGGCTATGAACACTGAAGCTTTCTTT.

The chain employs TRBV25-1 and TRBJ2-1, with 8 bases matching TRBD2. V was clipped by 6 bases and J by 7 bases; unmatched bases: 2. Germline CDR1 and CDR2: MGHDK and SYGVNS. The CDR3 totals 12 residues. The chain's CDR3 is CASRGLGNEQFF. The CDR3 DNA reads TGTGCCAGCAGGGGACTAGGGAATGAGCAGTTCTTC.

The gene calls are TRBV19 and TRBJ2-1; 12 bases align to TRBD2. This CDR3 has 16 residues. J lost 6 bases, V lost 2 bases, and 5 bases had no gene match. The V gene's germline CDR1 is LNHDA and CDR2 SQIVND (reference sequence). The CDR3 reads CASSIITSGGSNEQFF. CDR3 sequence (DNA): TGTGCCAGTAGTATAATAACTAGCGGGGGGTCCAATGAGCAGTTCTTC.

The chain's CDR3 is CASSFSPSGLGIYEQYF. In DNA, the CDR3 is TGTGCCAGCTCATTCTCCCCCTCGGGACTAGGGATCTACGAGCAGTACTTC. The gene calls are TRBV18 and TRBJ2-7, with 8 bases fitting TRBD2. J lost 3 bases, V lost 5 bases, and 15 bases had no gene match. The CDR3 length is 17 residues. Germline loops: CDR1 KGHSH, CDR2 LQKENI.

J is TRBJ2-6 and V is TRBV10-3; 7 positions match TRBD1. The CDR3 has 18 amino acids. The V gene's germline CDR1 is ENHRY and CDR2 SYGVKD. Trimming cost V 2 bases and J 0 bases; bases outside gene matches: 7. The CDR3 DNA reads TGTGCCATCAGTGAGAAGGGGACAGACCACTCTGGGGCCAACGTCCTGACTTTC. Its translation is CAISEKGTDHSGANVLTF.

This clone was recorded only once. This chain links TRBV18 with TRBJ2-7, with 10 bases fitting TRBD2. This CDR3 contains 15 residues. Germline trimming cut 3 bases from V and 4 bases from J; bases unmatched to any gene: 6. CDR1 and CDR2 (germline): KGHSH, LQKENI. CDR3 in DNA: TGTGCCAGCTCACCCTCTAGCGGGAGTGGGTACGAGCAGTACTTC. Residues: CASSPSSGSGYEQYF.

This chain joins TRBV9 and TRBJ1-1, with 7 nucleotides matching TRBD1. Germline CDR1 and CDR2: SGDLS and YYNGEE. The V segment lost 0 bases and the J segment 1 base; nucleotides outside the gene matches: 6. There are 16 residues in the CDR3. The CDR3: CASSVGHRGGNTEAFF. The CDR3 region has the DNA TGTGCCAGCAGCGTAGGCCACAGGGGTGGGAACACTGAAGCTTTCTTT.

This clone was recorded a few times. The chain has TRBV28 and TRBJ1-5; TRBD1 aligns across 7 bases. The V and J ends lost 6 bases and 6 bases, in that order; junction bases with no gene match: 2. This CDR3 contains 12 residues. Germline V CDR1 and CDR2: MDHEN, SYDVKM. The CDR3 coding sequence is TGTGCCAGCAGGGGGACAGTTCAGCCCCAGCATTTT. It codes for CASRGTVQPQHF.

This clone was counted only a few times. V usage is TRBV27 and J usage is TRBJ1-2, with D perhaps TRBD1 (5 bases). Germline loops: CDR1 MNHEY, CDR2 SMNVEV (reference sequence). This CDR3 spans 13 amino acids. V lost 2 bases to trimming and J lost 3 bases, with 7 bases between them. The CDR3 loop reads CASSLGGDYGYTF. As DNA, the CDR3 is TGTGCCAGCAGTTTAGGGGGAGACTATGGCTACACCTTC.

The rearrangement joins TRBV5-6 to TRBJ2-7, with 9 nucleotides matching TRBD1. CDR3 length: 12 residues. Trimming at V came to 5 bases and at J to 7 bases, leaving 4 bases not matched to a gene. Germline CDR1 reads SGHDT; CDR2 reads YYEEEE. The DNA of the CDR3 is TGTGCCAGCAGACAGGGGGCGCGGGAGCAGTACTTC. It codes for CASRQGAREQYF.

The chain is built from TRBV14 and TRBJ2-7; no reliable D call. Germline CDR1 and CDR2: SGHDN and FVKESK. V was trimmed by 0 bases and J by 2 bases, leaving 5 bases between them. CDR3 length equals 13 residues. CDR3 nucleotide sequence: TGTGCCAGCAGCCAAGAAGTAGCCTACGAGCAGTACTTC. Amino acids: CASSQEVAYEQYF.

On this clone itself: Other DNA sequences of this sample code for an identical CDR3. The genes are TRBV13 and TRBJ2-7; 13 nucleotides line up with TRBD2. The CDR3 spans 17 residues. V lost 6 bases, J lost 4 bases, and 12 bases stayed unmatched. Germline CDR1 reads PRHDT; CDR2 reads FYEKMQ (reference sequence). The CDR3 coding sequence is TGTGCCAGCAGTTTATACGCCGGGACTAGCGGGATTTACGAGCAGTACTTC. It is translated as CASSLYAGTSGIYEQYF.

CDR3 DNA sequence: TGTGCCTGGAGGACATCGGGGCTCTATGGCTACACCTTC. This translates into CAWRTSGLYGYTF. The V call is TRBV30, the J call TRBJ1-2; possibly TRBD1 for D (5 bases). Trimming took off 3 bases at V and 4 bases at J, with 12 bases between the two ends. The CDR3 has 13 residues. Per the germline V gene, CDR1 is GTSNPN and CDR2 is SVGIG (reference sequence).

The chain joins TRBV18 to TRBJ1-3; D gene unclear. With 2 bases removed from V and 8 bases from J, the gap between germline ends came to 7 bases. The CDR3 covers 12 residues. Germline CDR1 KGHSH, CDR2 LQKENI. The CDR3 region has the DNA TGTGCCAGCTCACCAGGGTTGGACACCATATATTTT. Amino acids: CASSPGLDTIYF.

Here the CDR3 reads CASSLEVAWDTQYF. DNA for the CDR3: TGTGCCAGCAGCTTAGAGGTAGCTTGGGATACGCAGTATTTT. The gene calls are TRBV7-9 and TRBJ2-3; D remains unclear. CDR1 SEHNR and CDR2 FQNEAQ come from the germline V gene (reference sequence). This CDR3 has 14 residues. Trimming pared 1 base from V and 6 bases from J, leaving 11 bases between.

As DNA, the CDR3 is TGCAGCGTGGGACTAGCCACTACTGGGGAGCTGTTTTTT. As protein: CSVGLATTGELFF. The rearrangement uses TRBV29-1 and TRBJ2-2, with TRBD2 identical over 9 bases. Germline loops: CDR1 SQVTM, CDR2 ANQGSEA. CDR3 length equals 13 residues. The ends lost 6 bases at V and 8 bases at J; junction bases unmatched: 7.

V usage is TRBV19 and J usage is TRBJ2-1; TRBD2 matches at 12 bases. V lost 4 bases, J lost 2 bases, and 9 bases stayed unmatched. This CDR3 has 18 residues. CDR1 is LNHDA, CDR2 SQIVND, per germline (reference sequence). CDR3 amino acids: CASSTLAGGSVPYNEQFF. The CDR3 DNA follows: TGTGCCAGTAGTACCCTAGCGGGAGGGTCGGTACCCTACAATGAGCAGTTCTTC.